These T cell receptor beta chains were read from a single sample in a study of OX40 agonist ivuxolimab in advanced cancers. Repertoires were generated with immunoSEQ multiplex PCR, while TCRdb's copy carries only in-frame clones and drops some. The sample holds more than 85,000 clones, 90% seen once. The material sequenced was CD4+ or CD8+ T cells sorted from blood, taken in a trial of the OX40 agonist ivuxolimab. The receptors originated from an adult with an advanced solid tumor such as melanoma, head and neck, liver or kidney cancer. CDR3s include the opening cysteine and the closing phenylalanine or tryptophan. The D gene is left open where the match is weak. Only part of the rows carry a size: once, few, many, or a class if the clone is expanded.

v_gene	j_gene	abundance	d_gene	CDR3aa	CDR3nt
TRBV10-3	TRBJ2-7	NA	TRBD1	CAISEGTGASYEQYF	TGTGCCATCAGTGAGGGCACAGGGGCCTCCTACGAGCAGTACTTC
TRBV11-2	TRBJ2-3	NA	NA	CASSVTGRPDTQYF	TGTGCCAGCAGCGTAACGGGTAGGCCAGATACGCAGTATTTT
TRBV11-3	TRBJ2-2	NA	TRBD1	CASSSTGGRSGELFF	TGTGCCAGCAGCTCGACAGGGGGGAGGTCCGGGGAGCTGTTTTTT
TRBV9	TRBJ1-3	NA	NA	CASSVEISGNTIYF	TGTGCCAGCAGCGTAGAAATCTCTGGAAACACCATATATTTT
TRBV28	TRBJ1-1	few	NA	CASGGTLNTEAFF	TGTGCCAGTGGGGGGACACTTAACACTGAAGCTTTCTTT
TRBV21-1	TRBJ1-1	NA	NA	CASSNGLPHAEAFF	TGTGCCAGCAGCAATGGCCTTCCGCACGCTGAAGCTTTCTTT
TRBV9	TRBJ1-3	NA	NA	CASSVVASAGNTIYF	TGTGCCAGCAGCGTAGTGGCGTCAGCTGGAAACACCATATATTTT
TRBV29-1	TRBJ2-2	NA	TRBD2	CSVSGLAGRSNTGELFF	TGCAGCGTCTCGGGACTAGCGGGACGTTCGAACACCGGGGAGCTGTTTTTT
TRBV4-3	TRBJ1-2	NA	TRBD1	CASSQGLPGTGHGYTF	TGCGCCAGCAGCCAAGGGCTTCCCGGGACAGGTCATGGCTACACCTTC
TRBV12-1	TRBJ1-1	NA	NA	CASSFACRGWATEAFF	TGTGCCAGCAGCTTTGCGTGCAGGGGTTGGGCGACTGAAGCTTTCTTT
TRBV7-2	TRBJ2-2	NA	NA	CASSPRVGNTGELFF	TGTGCCAGCAGCCCTCGGGTAGGGAACACCGGGGAGCTGTTTTTT
TRBV18	TRBJ1-1	NA	TRBD1	CASSLLTGDTEAFF	TGTGCCAGCTCACTCTTGACAGGGGACACTGAAGCTTTCTTT
TRBV2	TRBJ2-5	NA	TRBD2	CASSIVAGGLAVETQYF	TGTGCCAGCAGCATAGTAGCGGGAGGGCTGGCCGTAGAGACCCAGTACTTC
TRBV21-1	TRBJ2-7	NA	NA	CASPRLAGSYEQYF	TGTGCCAGCCCTCGACTAGCGGGGAGTTACGAGCAGTACTTC
TRBV7-2	TRBJ2-7	NA	TRBD2	CASSLAPTSAFYEQYF	TGTGCCAGCAGCTTAGCACCGACTAGCGCATTCTACGAGCAGTACTTC
TRBV4-2	TRBJ2-3	NA	TRBD1	CASSQQQGVTDTQYF	TGTGCCAGCAGCCAACAACAGGGGGTCACAGATACGCAGTATTTT
TRBV6-1	TRBJ2-2	NA	NA	CASSYIGELFF	TGTGCCAGCAGTTACATCGGGGAGCTGTTTTTT
TRBV18	TRBJ2-1	NA	TRBD1	CASSPPAGQGYNEQFF	TGTGCCAGCTCACCACCCGCCGGACAGGGCTACAATGAGCAGTTCTTC
TRBV11-2	TRBJ1-1	NA	NA	CASSFSANTEAFF	TGTGCCAGCAGCTTTTCGGCGAACACTGAAGCTTTCTTT
TRBV13	TRBJ2-5	NA	NA	CASSSRAGFLETQYF	TGTGCCAGCAGCTCCCGGGCGGGTTTTCTGGAGACCCAGTACTTC
TRBV4-1	TRBJ2-3	NA	NA	CASSQVYDQGGNTQYF	TGCGCCAGCAGCCAAGTGTACGACCAGGGGGGGAATACGCAGTATTTT
TRBV5-1	TRBJ2-7	NA	TRBD1	CASSSGQGAFREQYF	TGCGCCAGCAGCTCGGGACAGGGGGCATTTCGGGAGCAGTACTTC
TRBV15	TRBJ2-7	NA	TRBD2	CATSRRGGLAGGGSYEQYF	TGTGCCACCAGCAGAAGGGGGGGACTAGCGGGAGGAGGTTCCTACGAGCAGTACTTC
TRBV5-1	TRBJ2-2	NA	NA	CASSLDSLPTGELFF	TGCGCCAGCAGCTTGGACTCCTTACCCACCGGGGAGCTGTTTTTT
TRBV30	TRBJ2-2	NA	NA	CAWSRDTNTGELFF	TGTGCCTGGAGTAGGGACACCAACACCGGGGAGCTGTTTTTT
TRBV30	TRBJ1-1	few	TRBD1	CAWSGDRVATEAFF	TGTGCCTGGAGTGGGGACAGGGTTGCCACTGAAGCTTTCTTT
TRBV28	TRBJ2-7	NA	TRBD1	CASSLIRQGGEQYF	TGTGCCAGCAGCCTAATTAGACAGGGGGGCGAGCAGTACTTC
TRBV28	TRBJ2-7	NA	NA	CASSSSREQYF	TGTGCCAGCAGTTCATCCCGCGAGCAGTACTTC
TRBV30	TRBJ2-1	NA	NA	CAWSAPSLYNEQFF	TGTGCCTGGAGTGCCCCTAGTCTCTACAATGAGCAGTTCTTC
TRBV7-2	TRBJ2-2	NA	NA	CASSLLPTVGRTGELFF	TGTGCCAGCAGCCTACTCCCAACGGTCGGTAGGACCGGGGAGCTGTTTTTT
TRBV2	TRBJ2-7	NA	NA	CASTPLRVADGEQYF	TGTGCCAGCACGCCTCTCAGGGTAGCGGACGGCGAGCAGTACTTC
TRBV5-1	TRBJ1-1	NA	NA	CASSSSPGDTEAFF	TGCGCCAGCAGCTCCAGTCCGGGGGACACTGAAGCTTTCTTT
TRBV15	TRBJ2-7	NA	NA	CATSSRVGEQYF	TGTGCCACCAGCAGCAGGGTTGGAGAGCAGTACTTC
TRBV18	TRBJ2-7	NA	TRBD1	CASSPLGQNYEQYF	TGTGCCAGCTCACCACTGGGACAGAACTACGAGCAGTACTTC
TRBV7-8	TRBJ2-2	once	TRBD1	CASSPLGQGTPTGELFF	TGTGCCAGCAGCCCGCTTGGACAGGGGACCCCCACCGGGGAGCTGTTTTTT
TRBV5-5	TRBJ1-5	NA	NA	CASSSGVREVGSNQPQHF	TGTGCCAGCAGCTCGGGTGTCAGGGAGGTAGGTAGCAATCAGCCCCAGCATTTT
TRBV6-5	TRBJ1-1	NA	NA	CASSQGTGNTEAFF	TGTGCCAGCAGCCAAGGGACGGGGAACACTGAAGCTTTCTTT
TRBV10-3	TRBJ2-7	NA	TRBD1	CAIRGTGLSYEQYF	TGTGCCATCAGGGGGACAGGCCTATCCTACGAGCAGTACTTC
TRBV7-9	TRBJ1-2	NA	NA	CASSLAAGPEDGYTF	TGTGCCAGCAGCTTAGCGGCGGGGCCAGAAGATGGCTACACCTTC
TRBV5-5	TRBJ2-6	NA	NA	CASSLWGSGANVLTF	TGTGCCAGCAGCTTGTGGGGGTCTGGGGCCAACGTCCTGACTTTC
TRBV9	TRBJ2-2	NA	NA	CASSVDGQRRTGELFF	TGTGCCAGCAGCGTAGACGGACAGCGGCGCACCGGGGAGCTGTTTTTT
TRBV6-5	TRBJ2-2	NA	NA	CASSLNRANTGELFF	TGTGCCAGCAGCCTAAACAGGGCGAACACCGGGGAGCTGTTTTTT